A single sample is the source of the 25 T cell receptor beta chains below, sequenced in a study of response to subunit inactivated influenza vaccine. One entry per CDR3 protein, called by TCRdb with MiXCR from the RT-PCR reads. The sample has about 520,000 distinct CDR3 sequences; roughly 7.6% are singletons. The sample consisted of PBMCs from blood, taken less than 30 months after vaccination. The receptors shown here come from a man between 50 and 69 years old who received an inactivated influenza vaccine.

This clonotype was recorded at least ten times. The V and J genes are TRBV7-9 and TRBJ2-7; the match to TRBD2 covers 11 bases. Trimming at V came to 4 bases and at J to 3 bases, leaving 8 bases not matched to a gene. CDR1 SEHNR and CDR2 FQNEAQ come from the germline V gene (reference sequence). The CDR3 consists of 16 residues. CDR3 nucleotide sequence: TGTGCCAGCAGCTCACCGACTAGCGGGACCAACTACGAGCAGTACTTC. It specifies CASSSPTSGTNYEQYF.

This clonotype was counted ten times or more. This chain uses TRBV12-3 or TRBV12-4 with TRBJ2-5, with TRBD1 matching over 8 bases. Trimming cost V 6 bases and J 3 bases; bases outside gene matches: 6. The CDR3 is 14 residues long. The CDR3 coding sequence is TGTGCCAGCAGCTACTGGGGACAGGAAGAGACCCAGTACTTC. Amino acids: CASSYWGQEETQYF.

The chain links TRBV20-1 to TRBJ1-4; 10 bases align to TRBD1. The germline gives CDR1 DFQATT, CDR2 SNEGSKA (reference sequence). Unmatched junction bases numbered 3, after V lost 3 bases and J lost 5 bases. The CDR3 is made up of 14 amino acids. The CDR3 coding sequence is TGCAGTGCTAGCATGGGACAGGGGAATGAAAAACTGTTTTTT. Amino acids: CSASMGQGNEKLFF.

This rearrangement joins TRBV12-3 or TRBV12-4 to TRBJ2-1; D is uncertain. The CDR3 contains 16 residues. V shed 4 bases and J shed 0 bases, with 13 bases lying between them. The CDR3 here is CASSSDGLSSYNEQFF. CDR3 bases: TGTGCCAGCAGTTCGGACGGGCTTAGCTCCTACAATGAGCAGTTCTTC.

The chain employs TRBV10-3 and TRBJ2-1, with a tentative D call TRBD1 (6 bases). The CDR3 contains 19 residues. V shed 0 bases and J shed 2 bases, with 20 bases lying between them. The germline CDR1 and CDR2 sequences are ENHRY and SYGVKD. CDR3 nucleotides: TGTGCCATCAGTGAGTCCCATTTATCGAGGGGGAGTACCTACAATGAGCAGTTCTTC. Translated, it gives CAISESHLSRGSTYNEQFF.

This clonotype was seen a few times. The chain has TRBV10-3 and TRBJ2-7; D gene ambiguous. The CDR3 spans 12 residues. V was shortened by 4 bases and J by 2 bases, with 6 bases between the two germline ends. The germline V gene encodes CDR1 ENHRY and CDR2 SYGVKD. The CDR3 spells CAISGGTYEQYF. CDR3 DNA sequence: TGTGCCATCAGTGGTGGGACCTACGAGCAGTACTTC.

The sample holds one count of this clonotype. The chain is built from TRBV6-2 or TRBV6-3 and TRBJ2-3; 10 nucleotides align to TRBD1. The CDR3 covers 17 residues. V was clipped by 5 bases and J by 1 base; unmatched bases: 9. Germline V lookup: CDR1 MNHEY, CDR2 SVGEGT. The CDR3 region has the DNA TGTGCCAGCAGTAACCGCCGGGACAGGGGCGGCACAGATACGCAGTATTTT. Translated: CASSNRRDRGGTDTQYF.

The table lists this clonotype with a few counts. The genes are TRBV20-1 and TRBJ2-7, with D unclear. The germline V and J ends were trimmed by 3 bases and 3 bases, with 12 bases remaining between them. This CDR3 has 13 amino acids. Per germline, CDR1 DFQATT and CDR2 SNEGSKA (reference sequence). The CDR3 region has the DNA TGCAGTGCTAGTGGAAGGACGGACTACGAGCAGTACTTC. Translating it yields CSASGRTDYEQYF.

The chain has TRBV10-3 and TRBJ2-7; TRBD2 matches 9 bases. The germline V gene has CDR1 ENHRY and CDR2 SYGVKD. V shed 8 bases and J 2 bases; nucleotides not matched to a gene: 7. There are 14 residues in the CDR3. The CDR3 DNA reads as TGTGCCATCCGCCCAAGCGGGGGGCCCTACGAGCAGTACTTC. Amino acid sequence: CAIRPSGGPYEQYF.

J is TRBJ2-2 and V is TRBV3-1; D might be TRBD2 (5 bases). V was cut by 4 bases and J by 2 bases, with 17 bases left in between. Germline CDR1 is LGHDT and CDR2 is YNNKEL (reference sequence). The CDR3 runs to 17 residues. CDR3 sequence (DNA): TGTGCCAGCAGCCCCGTGCTAGCCTTTTTTAACACCGGGGAGCTGTTTTTT. As protein: CASSPVLAFFNTGELFF.

In this sample, this clonotype turned up many times. V usage is TRBV6-1 and J usage is TRBJ2-5; 11 bases match TRBD2. The germline gives CDR1 MNHNS, CDR2 SASEGT. Germline trimming cut 6 bases from V and 2 bases from J; bases unmatched to any gene: 2. The CDR3 totals 14 residues. The CDR3 DNA reads TGTGCCAGCAGGCTAGCGGGGGGTCAAGAGACCCAGTACTTC. Translated: CASRLAGGQETQYF.

This clonotype has ten or more counts. V gene TRBV7-9 combines with J gene TRBJ2-2, with 7 bases matching TRBD2. CDR1 is SEHNR, CDR2 FQNEAQ, per germline (reference sequence). CDR3 length equals 17 residues. V trimming: 4 bases; J trimming: 5 bases; junction bases outside the gene matches: 13. The CDR3, as DNA: TGTGCCAGCAGCTCACGAGAACTAGCGACGTATACCGGGGAGCTGTTTTTT. It codes for CASSSRELATYTGELFF.

CDR3 DNA sequence: TGTGCCAGTAACGCCTACTTGGGGGCCAATGAGCAGTTCTTC. It specifies CASNAYLGANEQFF. The chain couples TRBV19 to TRBJ2-1; tentative D call: TRBD1 (6 bases). The CDR3 contains 14 residues. The V gene lost 7 bases and the J gene lost 6 bases, with 16 bases spanning the gap. CDR1 is LNHDA and CDR2 is SQIVND in the germline V gene (reference sequence). The full variable domain, rest sourced from reference TRBV19 and TRBJ2-1, is DGGITQSPKYLFRKEGQNVTLSCEQNLNHDAMYWYRQDPGQGLRLIYYSQIVNDFQKGDIAEGYSVSREKKESFPLTVTSAQKNPTAFYLCASNAYLGANEQFFGPGTRLTVL.

This clonotype was found a few times. The chain has TRBV20-1 and TRBJ2-1; 12 bases are a match to TRBD2. Germline trimming cut 2 bases from V and 5 bases from J; bases unmatched to any gene: 7. CDR1 is DFQATT and CDR2 is SNEGSKA in the germline V gene (reference sequence). The CDR3 has 16 residues. Here the CDR3 DNA reads TGCAGTGCTAGATCCTGGACTAGCGGGACAAACAATGAGCAGTTCTTC. Residues: CSARSWTSGTNNEQFF.

This clonotype was recorded a few times. This chain connects TRBV27 to TRBJ2-7; tentatively, D is TRBD2 (6 bases). The CDR3 is made up of 14 amino acids. Per germline, CDR1 MNHEY and CDR2 SMNVEV (reference sequence). The V and J ends lost 0 bases and 2 bases respectively, with 8 bases between them. The CDR3 nucleotides are TGTGCCAGCAGTTTATCAGAGCGGGCCTACGAGCAGTACTTC. It yields the protein CASSLSERAYEQYF.

The V and J genes are TRBV3-1 and TRBJ2-4, with 13 positions matching TRBD2. With V trimmed by 4 bases and J by 0 bases, 6 bases remained unmatched. The CDR3 loop spans 18 amino acids. Germline CDR1 and CDR2: LGHDT and YNNKEL (reference sequence). The CDR3, as DNA: TGTGCCAGCAGCCCAGGACTAGCGGGGGCCCTAGCCAAAAACATTCAGTACTTC. Translated: CASSPGLAGALAKNIQYF.

This chain uses TRBV20-1 with TRBJ1-5, with no clear D. Germline CDR1 reads DFQATT; CDR2 reads SNEGSKA (reference sequence). This CDR3 has 17 amino acids. Deletions cut 0 bases from V and 0 bases from J, with 15 bases between. This CDR3 is CSARDRSASDSNQPQHF. DNA of the CDR3: TGCAGTGCTAGAGATCGGTCAGCGAGCGATAGCAATCAGCCCCAGCATTTT.

The J gene is TRBJ2-1, the V gene TRBV21-1; TRBD2 reflects the table's D call only, with no check against the DNA. TRBV21-1 is reported as a pseudogene. This CDR3 spans 14 amino acids. CDR3 coding DNA: TGTGCCAGCAGCAAAGAAAGCGGGAGAAGGACGGAATTCTTC. This gives the protein CASSKESGRRTEFF.

This chain uses TRBV2 with TRBJ1-2, with D unresolved. The V gene lost 5 bases and the J gene lost 5 bases, with 12 bases spanning the gap. This CDR3 region has 13 residues. CDR1 is SNHLY, CDR2 FYNNEI, per germline. The CDR3 reads CASSSDYLYGYTF. The CDR3 bases are TGTGCCAGCAGTTCGGATTACCTGTATGGCTACACCTTC.

This clonotype came up a few times. The V and J genes are TRBV20-1 and TRBJ2-7; D is unclear. The germline V gene has CDR1 DFQATT and CDR2 SNEGSKA (reference sequence). The CDR3 contains 13 residues. V shed 3 bases and J shed 3 bases, with 12 bases lying between them. The CDR3, as DNA: TGCAGTGCTAGGTCCCAACGGAACTACGAGCAGTACTTC. This codes for CSARSQRNYEQYF.

This clonotype was seen many times. The chain combines TRBV29-1 with TRBJ1-2; 9 bases are shared with TRBD1. With V trimmed by 3 bases and J by 1 base, 3 bases remained unmatched. CDR3 length: 14 amino acids. CDR1 and CDR2 (germline): SQVTM, ANQGSEA. The CDR3 region has the DNA TGCAGCGTTGAGCACAGGGGGCATAACTATGGCTACACCTTC. Its translation: CSVEHRGHNYGYTF.

The rearrangement joins TRBV6-1 to TRBJ2-5; the match to TRBD2 covers 14 bases. This CDR3 spans 16 amino acids. The J segment lost 0 bases and the V segment lost 6 bases, leaving 3 bases of the junction unmatched. Germline values: CDR1 MNHNS, CDR2 SASEGT. This CDR3 is CASSRTSGGYQETQYF. CDR3 coding DNA: TGTGCCAGCAGCCGGACTAGCGGGGGGTACCAAGAGACCCAGTACTTC.

The CDR3 DNA reads TGTGCCAGCAGCCCTCCAGAAGGTGAAGCTTTCTTT. Translated, it gives CASSPPEGEAFF. J is TRBJ1-1 and V is TRBV3-1; no clear D. CDR1 LGHDT and CDR2 YNNKEL come from the germline V gene (reference sequence). CDR3 length: 12 residues. Trimming stripped 4 bases from V and 7 bases from J, with 10 bases between. The whole variable domain, remainder taken from reference TRBV3-1 and TRBJ1-1, is DTAVSQTPKYLVTQMGNDKSIKCEQNLGHDTMYWYKQDSKKFLKIMFSYNNKELIINETVPNRFSPKSPDKAHLNLHINSLELGDSAVYFCASSPPEGEAFFGQGTRLTVV.

This clonotype was found many times. This rearrangement joins TRBV25-1 to TRBJ2-7; D gene uncertain. V lost 6 bases and J 2 bases, leaving 5 bases between the germline ends. Germline CDR1 is MGHDK and CDR2 is SYGVNS. The CDR3 consists of 11 residues. CDR3 loop: CASRGPYEQYF. In DNA form, the CDR3 reads TGTGCCAGCAGGGGCCCCTACGAGCAGTACTTC.

The chain uses TRBV12-3 or TRBV12-4 and TRBJ2-1, with 8 positions matching TRBD2. J was trimmed by 6 bases and V by 7 bases; bases with no gene match: 8. The CDR3 has 14 amino acids. In DNA, the CDR3 is TGTGCCAGCACACTAGCGGCCAGGGGCAATGAGCAGTTCTTC. It encodes CASTLAARGNEQFF.